These T cell receptor beta chains were read from a single sample in a study of shared clonotypes between healthy human individuals. Repertoires were generated with immunoSEQ multiplex PCR, while TCRdb's copy carries only in-frame clones and drops some. Here the sample spans hundreds of thousands of clones, 95% to 96% being singletons. The sequenced sample consisted of naive CD8+ T cells sorted from blood. Receptors were obtained from a woman in her twenties or thirties in good health. Each CDR3 is given with its conserved first and last residue. The D gene is left open where the match is weak. Size tells how often a clone was seen (once, few, many) or the class of an expanded clone, and some rows leave it out.

>NA|TRBJ1-4|TRBV5-5|NA
CASSSDQGIEKLFF
TGTGCCAGCAGCTCCGATCAGGGGATTGAAAAACTGTTTTTT
>NA|TRBJ2-5|TRBV2|once
CASSEKGLQETQYF
TGTGCCAGCAGTGAAAAGGGGCTTCAAGAGACCCAGTACTTC
>NA|TRBJ1-3|TRBV7-8|NA
CASSLGRSSGNTIYF
TGTGCCAGCAGCTTAGGGCGAAGCTCTGGAAACACCATATATTTT
>TRBD2|TRBJ2-7|TRBV5-1|NA
CASSEPGTTYEQYF
TGCGCCAGCAGCGAACCCGGGACTACCTACGAGCAGTACTTC
>NA|TRBJ1-1|TRBV27|NA
CASSGRNTEAFF
TGTGCCAGCAGTGGAAGGAACACTGAAGCTTTCTTT
>NA|TRBJ1-1|TRBV28|NA
CASSFRTALMTEAFF
TGTGCCAGCAGTTTCAGGACAGCTCTCATGACTGAAGCTTTCTTT
>NA|TRBJ2-2|TRBV5-6|NA
CASSLDIRDSNTGELFF
TGTGCCAGCAGCTTGGACATCCGGGACTCCAACACCGGGGAGCTGTTTTTT
>NA|TRBJ2-1|TRBV29-1|NA
CSVDPGSYNEQFF
TGCAGCGTTGATCCAGGGTCCTACAATGAGCAGTTCTTC
>NA|TRBJ2-2|TRBV27|NA
CASSTGLPTGELFF
TGTGCCAGCAGTACGGGACTGCCCACCGGGGAGCTGTTTTTT
>NA|TRBJ2-7|TRBV29-1|NA
CSVEVGSHEQYF
TGCAGCGTTGAAGTGGGGAGCCACGAGCAGTACTTC
>NA|TRBJ2-7|TRBV5-5|NA
CASSLPLGPVGEQYF
TGTGCCAGCAGCTTGCCGTTGGGTCCGGTCGGGGAGCAGTACTTC
>NA|TRBJ2-7|TRBV6-6|NA
CASSSTTYEQYF
TGTGCCAGCAGTTCAACTACGTACGAGCAGTACTTC
>NA|TRBJ2-2|TRBV9|NA
CASSVEKTGRGTGELFF
TGTGCCAGCAGCGTGGAAAAGACAGGGCGGGGCACCGGGGAGCTGTTTTTT
>NA|TRBJ2-1|TRBV7-9|NA
CASSLEEYNEQFF
TGTGCCAGCAGCTTAGAGGAGTACAATGAGCAGTTCTTC
>TRBD1|TRBJ1-4|TRBV4-1|NA
CASSQATGVAEKLFF
TGCGCCAGCAGCCAGGCTACAGGGGTCGCTGAAAAACTGTTTTTT
>NA|TRBJ2-7|TRBV27|NA
CASSLDGYYEQYF
TGTGCCAGCAGTTTAGACGGATACTACGAGCAGTACTTC
>NA|TRBJ2-7|TRBV7-9|NA
CASSQSPSLGPYEQYF
TGTGCCAGCAGCCAATCCCCAAGCTTAGGACCCTACGAGCAGTACTTC
>NA|TRBJ2-7|TRBV30|NA
CAWSAHLSYEQYF
TGTGCCTGGAGTGCCCATCTCTCCTACGAGCAGTACTTC
>NA|TRBJ1-1|TRBV11-2|NA
CASSSNRDLNTEAFF
TGTGCCAGCAGCTCAAACAGGGACCTGAACACTGAAGCTTTCTTT
>NA|TRBJ2-7|TRBV7-2|NA
CASSLAAGVAYEQYF
TGTGCCAGCAGCTTAGCTGCAGGGGTGGCCTACGAGCAGTACTTC
>NA|TRBJ2-5|TRBV28|NA
CASSSGHLDSQQETQYF
TGTGCCAGCAGCTCCGGCCATCTCGACAGCCAGCAAGAGACCCAGTACTTC
>NA|TRBJ1-6|TRBV5-6|NA
CASSFGDSPLHF
TGTGCCAGCAGCTTCGGGGATTCACCCCTCCACTTT
>NA|TRBJ2-7|TRBV27|once
CASSPRPPGYEQYF
TGTGCCAGCAGTCCCCGCCCCCCAGGGTACGAGCAGTACTTC
>TRBD2|TRBJ2-1|TRBV7-9|NA
CASSFDGLVVYNEQFF
TGTGCCAGCAGTTTTGACGGACTAGTGGTCTACAATGAGCAGTTCTTC
>NA|TRBJ2-1|TRBV2|NA
CASSEGGGGSNEQFF
TGTGCCAGCAGTGAAGGGGGAGGGGGATCTAATGAGCAGTTCTTC
>TRBD2|TRBJ2-1|TRBV4-2|NA
CASSQEGGLAYNEQFF
TGTGCCAGCAGCCAAGAGGGGGGACTAGCCTACAATGAGCAGTTCTTC
>NA|TRBJ2-7|TRBV5-6|NA
CASSLVDADFYEQYF
TGTGCCAGCAGCTTGGTGGACGCGGATTTCTACGAGCAGTACTTC
>NA|TRBJ2-1|TRBV7-7|NA
CASSLQPDNEQFF
TGTGCCAGCAGCTTACAACCAGACAATGAGCAGTTCTTC
>NA|TRBJ1-4|TRBV4-1|NA
CASSPRDRATNEKLFF
TGCGCCAGCAGCCCTCGGGACCGCGCAACTAATGAAAAACTGTTTTTT
>NA|TRBJ2-6|TRBV27|NA
CASSPGGANVLTF
TGTGCCAGCAGTCCTGGTGGGGCCAACGTCCTGACTTTC
>NA|TRBJ2-5|TRBV14|NA
CASSPVAAVQETQYF
TGTGCCAGCAGCCCCGTAGCGGCAGTCCAAGAGACCCAGTACTTC
>TRBD1|TRBJ1-6|TRBV5-6|NA
CASSPTGSSYNSPLHF
TGTGCCAGCAGCCCGACAGGGAGCTCCTATAATTCACCCCTCCACTTT
>NA|TRBJ2-7|TRBV19|NA
CASSDPGFNGEQYF
TGTGCCAGTAGTGACCCGGGGTTTAATGGCGAGCAGTACTTC
>TRBD2|TRBJ2-7|TRBV5-6|NA
CASSEGGWTRPYEQYF
TGTGCCAGCAGCGAGGGAGGTTGGACTAGACCCTACGAGCAGTACTTC
>TRBD1|TRBJ2-1|TRBV14|NA
CASSQRGQGAKNEQFF
TGTGCCAGCAGCCAAAGGGGACAGGGGGCTAAGAATGAGCAGTTCTTC
>NA|TRBJ1-1|TRBV13|NA
CASSPPLDTEAFF
TGTGCCAGCAGCCCTCCGTTGGACACTGAAGCTTTCTTT
>TRBD1|TRBJ2-5|TRBV13|NA
CASSYRQGQETQYF
TGTGCCAGCAGCTATAGACAGGGACAAGAGACCCAGTACTTC